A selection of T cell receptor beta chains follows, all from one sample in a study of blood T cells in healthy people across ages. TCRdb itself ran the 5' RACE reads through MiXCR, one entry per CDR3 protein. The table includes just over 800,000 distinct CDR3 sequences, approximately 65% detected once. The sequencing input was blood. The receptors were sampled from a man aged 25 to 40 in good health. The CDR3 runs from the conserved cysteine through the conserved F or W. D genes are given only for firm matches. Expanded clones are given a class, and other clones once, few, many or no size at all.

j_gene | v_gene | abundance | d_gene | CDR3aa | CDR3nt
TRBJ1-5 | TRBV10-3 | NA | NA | CAISESSPGDSNQPQHF | TGTGCCATCAGTGAGTCGAGTCCAGGGGATAGCAATCAGCCCCAGCATTTT
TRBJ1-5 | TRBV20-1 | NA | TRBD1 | CSAEQGHNQPQHF | TGCAGTGCTGAACAGGGGCACAATCAGCCCCAGCATTTT
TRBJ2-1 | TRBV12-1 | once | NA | CASSFPGLEQFF | TGTGCCAGCAGCTTTCCGGGACTAGAGCAGTTCTTC
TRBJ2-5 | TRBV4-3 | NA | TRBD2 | CASSQDRASGRQETQYF | TGCGCCAGCAGCCAAGATAGGGCTAGCGGGCGGCAAGAGACCCAGTACTTC
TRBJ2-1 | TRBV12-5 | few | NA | CASGPEGEQFF | TGTGCTAGTGGTCCCGAGGGTGAGCAGTTCTTC
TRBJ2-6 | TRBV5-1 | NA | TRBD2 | CASSLERGISGANVLTF | TGCGCCAGCAGCTTAGAGCGGGGAATCTCTGGGGCCAACGTCCTGACTTTC
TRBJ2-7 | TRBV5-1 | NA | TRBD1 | CASSFRDSGYEQYF | TGCGCCAGCAGCTTTCGGGACAGTGGCTACGAGCAGTACTTC
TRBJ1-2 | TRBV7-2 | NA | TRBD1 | CASSLTSGQLYGYTF | TGTGCCAGCAGCTTAACCTCGGGACAGCTCTATGGCTACACCTTC
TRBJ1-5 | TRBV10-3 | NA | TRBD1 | CAISSGTGGGSNQPQHF | TGTGCCATCAGTTCCGGGACAGGGGGTGGGAGCAATCAGCCCCAGCATTTT
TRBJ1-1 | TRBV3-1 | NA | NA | CASSQESTAEAFF | TGTGCCAGCAGCCAAGAATCCACAGCTGAAGCTTTCTTT
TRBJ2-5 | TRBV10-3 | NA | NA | CAISDPGLLQETQYF | TGTGCCATCAGTGACCCGGGACTTCTCCAAGAGACCCAGTACTTC
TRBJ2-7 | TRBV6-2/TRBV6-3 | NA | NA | CASSYSVVRTEQYF | TGTGCCAGCAGTTACTCGGTGGTAAGGACCGAGCAGTACTTC
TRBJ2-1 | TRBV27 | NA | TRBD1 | CASTVGTGGYNEQFF | TGTGCCAGCACCGTTGGGACAGGGGGTTACAATGAGCAGTTCTTC
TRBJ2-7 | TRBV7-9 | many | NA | CASQPDSYEQYF | TGTGCCAGCCAACCGGACTCCTACGAGCAGTACTTC
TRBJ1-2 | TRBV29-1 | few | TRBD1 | CSVEGAGYGYTF | TGCAGCGTAGAGGGGGCTGGGTATGGCTACACCTTC
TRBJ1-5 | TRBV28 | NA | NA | CASSPLTGYQPQHF | TGTGCCAGCAGTCCCCTGACGGGGTATCAGCCCCAGCATTTT
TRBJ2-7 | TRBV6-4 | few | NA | CASSDSWGSYEQYF | TGTGCCAGCAGTGACTCGTGGGGCTCCTACGAGCAGTACTTC
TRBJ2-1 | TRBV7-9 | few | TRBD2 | CASSLNLADNEQFF | TGTGCCAGCAGCTTAAACCTAGCGGACAATGAGCAGTTCTTC
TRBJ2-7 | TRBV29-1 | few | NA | CSVDGAGPYEQYF | TGCAGCGTTGACGGTGCGGGCCCCTACGAGCAGTACTTC
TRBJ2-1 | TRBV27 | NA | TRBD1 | CASSPTQGAIPYNEQFF | TGTGCCAGCAGTCCGACACAGGGGGCAATCCCCTACAATGAGCAGTTCTTC
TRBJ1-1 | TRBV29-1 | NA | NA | CSVDTGMNTEAFF | TGCAGCGTAGATACAGGTATGAACACTGAAGCTTTCTTT
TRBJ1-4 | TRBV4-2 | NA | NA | CASSTQTGSNEKLFF | TGTGCCAGCAGCACCCAGACAGGATCGAATGAAAAACTGTTTTTT
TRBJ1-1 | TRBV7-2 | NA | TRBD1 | CASRATGGASPTEAFF | TGTGCCAGCAGGGCGACAGGGGGCGCGTCCCCTACTGAAGCTTTCTTT
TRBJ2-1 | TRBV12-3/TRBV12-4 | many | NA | CASSRGGQSNNEQFF | TGTGCCAGCAGCCGAGGCGGGCAGTCAAACAATGAGCAGTTCTTC
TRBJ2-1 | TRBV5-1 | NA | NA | CASSWNQGTNEQFF | TGCGCCAGCAGCTGGAATCAGGGGACCAATGAGCAGTTCTTC
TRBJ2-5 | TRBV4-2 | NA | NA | CASSQVPGVPQETQYF | TGTGCCAGCAGCCAAGTGCCGGGGGTCCCGCAAGAGACCCAGTACTTC
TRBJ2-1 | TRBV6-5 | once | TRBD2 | CASSPLGAGGRNEQFF | TGTGCCAGCAGTCCCCTGGGGGCGGGGGGGCGTAATGAGCAGTTCTTC
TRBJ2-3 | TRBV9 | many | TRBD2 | CASSRGGSTDTQYF | TGTGCCAGCAGCCGGGGGGGTTCCACAGATACGCAGTATTTT
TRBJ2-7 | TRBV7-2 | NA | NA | CASSLEGGGFDEQYF | TGTGCCAGCAGCTTAGAAGGTGGAGGGTTCGACGAGCAGTACTTC
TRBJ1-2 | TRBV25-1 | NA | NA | CASSESSGYTF | TGTGCCAGCAGTGAATCCTCTGGCTACACCTTC
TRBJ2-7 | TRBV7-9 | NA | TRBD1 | CASTPRGQAINEQYF | TGTGCCAGCACCCCGCGCGGACAGGCGATCAATGAGCAGTACTTC
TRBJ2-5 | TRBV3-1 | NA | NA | CASSQVNGETQYF | TGTGCCAGCAGCCAAGTAAACGGGGAGACCCAGTACTTC
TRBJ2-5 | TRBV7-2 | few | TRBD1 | CASSLALEGAQTQYF | TGTGCCAGCAGCTTAGCGCTCGAGGGGGCGCAGACCCAGTACTTC
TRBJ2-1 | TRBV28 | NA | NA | CASSFRQVFNEQFF | TGTGCCAGCAGTTTCAGACAGGTTTTCAATGAGCAGTTCTTC
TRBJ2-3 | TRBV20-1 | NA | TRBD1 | CSAPHPPGQGTDTQYF | TGCAGTGCTCCCCACCCCCCGGGACAGGGCACAGATACGCAGTATTTT
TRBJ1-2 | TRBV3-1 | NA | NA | CASSRGGGFRNGYTF | TGTGCCAGCAGCCGTGGTGGAGGGTTTAGGAATGGCTACACCTTC
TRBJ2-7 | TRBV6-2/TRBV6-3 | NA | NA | CASSYIAYEQYF | TGTGCCAGCAGTTACATAGCCTACGAGCAGTACTTC
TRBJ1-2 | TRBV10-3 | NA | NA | CAVSEQGPYGYTF | TGTGCCGTCAGTGAACAGGGTCCCTATGGCTACACCTTC
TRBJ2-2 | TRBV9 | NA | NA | CASSVGSVNTGELFF | TGTGCCAGCAGCGTAGGGTCGGTTAACACCGGGGAGCTGTTTTTT